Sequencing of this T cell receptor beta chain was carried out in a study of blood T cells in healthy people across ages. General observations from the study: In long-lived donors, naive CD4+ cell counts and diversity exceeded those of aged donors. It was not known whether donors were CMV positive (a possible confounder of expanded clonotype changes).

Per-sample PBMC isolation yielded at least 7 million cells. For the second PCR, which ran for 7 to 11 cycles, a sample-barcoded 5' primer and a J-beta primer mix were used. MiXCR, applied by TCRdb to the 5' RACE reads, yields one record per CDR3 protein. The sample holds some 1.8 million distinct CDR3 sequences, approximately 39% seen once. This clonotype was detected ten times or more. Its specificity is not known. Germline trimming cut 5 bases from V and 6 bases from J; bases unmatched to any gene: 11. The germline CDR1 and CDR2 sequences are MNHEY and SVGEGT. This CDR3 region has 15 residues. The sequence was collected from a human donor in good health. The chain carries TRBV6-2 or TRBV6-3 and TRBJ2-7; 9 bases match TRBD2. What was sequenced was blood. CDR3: CASSLVSGGLSEQYF. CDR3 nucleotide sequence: TGTGCCAGCAGTCTCGTAAGCGGGGGGCTGAGCGAGCAGTACTTC.